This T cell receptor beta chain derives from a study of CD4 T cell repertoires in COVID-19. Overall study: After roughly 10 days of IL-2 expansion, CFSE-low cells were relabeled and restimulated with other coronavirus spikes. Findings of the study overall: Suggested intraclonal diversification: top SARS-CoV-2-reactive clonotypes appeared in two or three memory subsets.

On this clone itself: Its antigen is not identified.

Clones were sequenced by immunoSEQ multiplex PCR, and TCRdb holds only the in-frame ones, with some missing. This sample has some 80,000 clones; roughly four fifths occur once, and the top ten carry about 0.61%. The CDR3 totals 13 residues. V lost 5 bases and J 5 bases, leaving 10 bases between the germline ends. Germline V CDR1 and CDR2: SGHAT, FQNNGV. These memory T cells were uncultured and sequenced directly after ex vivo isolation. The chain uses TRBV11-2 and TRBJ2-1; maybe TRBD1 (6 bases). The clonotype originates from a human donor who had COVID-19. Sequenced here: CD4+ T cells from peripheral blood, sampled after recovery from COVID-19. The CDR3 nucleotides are TGTGCCAGCAGCCGGGGACACAACAATGAGCAGTTCTTC. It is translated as CASSRGHNNEQFF.